This passage covers 2 T cell receptor beta chains from one sample sequenced in a study of T cells in Graves' hyperthyroidism and ophthalmopathy. Amplification targeted TCR beta CDR3 regions from RNA transcripts. A set of HTBI primers served as the primers for a first-round RT-PCR of the TCR CDR3. TCRdb re-called the multiplex PCR reads with MiXCR, one entry per CDR3 protein. The sample consists of roughly 350,000 distinct CDR3 sequences, roughly 15% of them appearing once. Material: blood. Receptors were obtained from a woman aged 25-40 years with Graves' ophthalmopathy.

As regards this clonotype: This sequence may be a read error, since a much larger clone differs from it by one base. The chain links TRBV6-1 to TRBJ1-6; 10 bases match TRBD1. Germline V gene sequence: CDR1 MNHNS, CDR2 SASEGT. The CDR3 length is 16 residues. V shed 5 bases and J 6 bases; nucleotides not matched to a gene: 7. CDR3 amino acids: CASSRDRGGFNSPLHF. The CDR3 nucleotides read TGTGCCAGCAGTAGGGACAGGGGTGGGTTTAATTCACCCCTCCACTTT.

The gene calls are TRBV28 and TRBJ1-1; D uncertain. The ends were cut back, 3 bases at V and 9 bases at J, with 8 bases in the middle. CDR3 size: 11 residues. In germline, CDR1 is MDHEN, CDR2 SYDVKM. The CDR3 here is CASSFGRQAFF. CDR3 sequence (DNA): TGTGCCAGCAGTTTCGGGAGACAAGCTTTCTTT.